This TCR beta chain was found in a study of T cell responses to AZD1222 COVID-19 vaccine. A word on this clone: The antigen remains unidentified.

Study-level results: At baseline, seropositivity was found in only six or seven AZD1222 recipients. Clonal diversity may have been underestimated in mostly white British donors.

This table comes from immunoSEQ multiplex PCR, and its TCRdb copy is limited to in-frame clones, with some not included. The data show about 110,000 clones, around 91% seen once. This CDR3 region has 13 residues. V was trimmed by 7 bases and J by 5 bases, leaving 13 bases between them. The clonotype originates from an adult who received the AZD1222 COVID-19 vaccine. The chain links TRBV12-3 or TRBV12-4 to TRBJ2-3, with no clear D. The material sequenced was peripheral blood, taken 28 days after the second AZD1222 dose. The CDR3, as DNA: TGTGCCAGCAACCAAGACTCCGGAGATACGCAGTATTTT. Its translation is CASNQDSGDTQYF.